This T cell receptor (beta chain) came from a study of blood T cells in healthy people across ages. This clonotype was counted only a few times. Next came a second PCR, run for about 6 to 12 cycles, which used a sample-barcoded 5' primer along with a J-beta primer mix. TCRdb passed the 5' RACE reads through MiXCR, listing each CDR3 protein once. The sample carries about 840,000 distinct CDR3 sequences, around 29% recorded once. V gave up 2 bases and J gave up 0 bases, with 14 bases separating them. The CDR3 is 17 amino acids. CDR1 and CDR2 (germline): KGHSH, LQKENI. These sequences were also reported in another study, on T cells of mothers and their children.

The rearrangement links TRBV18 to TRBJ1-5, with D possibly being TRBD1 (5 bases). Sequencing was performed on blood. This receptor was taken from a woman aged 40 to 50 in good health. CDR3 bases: TGTGCCAGCTCACCAAACGAGCCAGGGCCTAGCAATCAGCCCCAGCATTTT. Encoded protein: CASSPNEPGPSNQPQHF.